Listed below are T cell receptor beta chains from one sample, sequenced in a study of T cell repertoires in cytomegalovirus infection. TCRdb re-derived calls from the reads in MiXCR, one entry per CDR3 protein. The data show some 680,000 distinct CDR3 sequences, roughly 35% seen once. Sequencing used PBMCs. All receptors derive from a human donor in good health (CMV status not recorded). Some clones in this sample may be carry-over from other donors' samples. The CDR3 runs from the conserved cysteine through the conserved F or W. The order of the fields is CDR3 DNA, CDR3 protein, V gene, J gene, D gene, clone size. D genes are given only for firm matches. A clone size is listed for some rows: how often the clone was seen (once, few, many), or a class if it is expanded.

TGTGCCAGCAGCCGTCCGGGCGGGGGGCTTAGGGCCTACGAGCAGTACTTC	CASSRPGGGLRAYEQYF	TRBV28	TRBJ2-7	TRBD2	-
TGTGCCAGCAGCTTGGGCCTTAAAACCTACGAGCAGTACTTC	CASSLGLKTYEQYF	TRBV7-2	TRBJ2-7	-	many
TGTGCCAGCAGCCAACAGGAGAGAGCCTACGAGCAGTACTTC	CASSQQERAYEQYF	TRBV4-2	TRBJ2-7	-	-
TGTGCCAGCCTAGACGGCATCATGAACACTGAAGCTTTCTTT	CASLDGIMNTEAFF	TRBV6-1	TRBJ1-1	-	few
TGTGCCAGCAGCTTAGTAAGGGACCGAAACACAGATACGCAGTATTTT	CASSLVRDRNTDTQYF	TRBV13	TRBJ2-3	-	-
TGCGCCAGCAGCCACGGGGACACCCATAATTCACCCCTCCACTTT	CASSHGDTHNSPLHF	TRBV4-1	TRBJ1-6	-	many
TGCAGTGCTAGAGACCCCCGCCCTGGGAATGCGAACACCGGGGAGCTGTTTTTT	CSARDPRPGNANTGELFF	TRBV20-1	TRBJ2-2	-	few
TGTGCCAGCAGCTTAGCGCGGAGTGGAGGGGGTGGAAACACCATATATTTT	CASSLARSGGGGNTIYF	TRBV7-2	TRBJ1-3	-	few
TGTGCCAGCAGTTTATTCGGGCCGACTAGCAATCAGCCCCAGCATTTT	CASSLFGPTSNQPQHF	TRBV27	TRBJ1-5	-	few
TGTGCCAGCAGCCCAAGCGGGAACATGGGAGAGACCCAGTACTTC	CASSPSGNMGETQYF	TRBV13	TRBJ2-5	TRBD2	-
TGCGCCAGCAGCCAAGAGGGGTTACGGTCCTATGGCTACACCTTC	CASSQEGLRSYGYTF	TRBV4-1	TRBJ1-2	-	many
TGTGCCAGCAGTTTACGGGGGGCGGGGAACACTGAAGCTTTCTTT	CASSLRGAGNTEAFF	TRBV27	TRBJ1-1	-	few
TGTGCCAGCAGCTTAAGTCTGGGACTAGCGGGCGGATGGACCCCCTACGAGCAGTACTTC	CASSLSLGLAGGWTPYEQYF	TRBV11-2	TRBJ2-7	TRBD2	-
TGTGCCTGGAGTGGCCAGTGGGATCAGCCCCAGCATTTT	CAWSGQWDQPQHF	TRBV30	TRBJ1-5	-	-
TGTGCCAGCAGCTTGTTTGCGGGGCCGTTTAGTGACGAGCAGTACTTC	CASSLFAGPFSDEQYF	TRBV5-4	TRBJ2-7	-	-
TGTGCCAGCAGCCCCTTACGGGGGCTTACGAAAGAGACCCAGTACTTC	CASSPLRGLTKETQYF	TRBV28	TRBJ2-5	-	-
TGCAGCGTTGAAGATCTGAGGGAAACTGAAGCTTTCTTT	CSVEDLRETEAFF	TRBV29-1	TRBJ1-1	-	-
TGTGCCAGCACCCAAGCGGGAGGTCGCACCTACAATGAGCAGTTCTTC	CASTQAGGRTYNEQFF	TRBV28	TRBJ2-1	TRBD2	-
TGTGCCAGCAGCTTAGCCTTACTAGCGGGGGATACGCAGTATTTT	CASSLALLAGDTQYF	TRBV7-6	TRBJ2-3	TRBD2	few
TGTGCCAGCAGCTTAGTCTCCACGGTTAACTATGGCTACACCTTC	CASSLVSTVNYGYTF	TRBV11-2	TRBJ1-2	-	-
TGTGCCAGCAGCGAGACAGGGGCCCGCTCTGGAAACACCATATATTTT	CASSETGARSGNTIYF	TRBV2	TRBJ1-3	TRBD1	-
TGTGCCAGCAGCTTGTTTCTAGCGGGAGCGGCAGATACGCAGTATTTT	CASSLFLAGAADTQYF	TRBV11-2	TRBJ2-3	TRBD2	many
TGTGCCAGCAGTTTTAGTTCAGGGCCTGGGGCAGCTAATGAAAAACTGTTTTTT	CASSFSSGPGAANEKLFF	TRBV28	TRBJ1-4	-	-
TGTGCCAGCAGCTTACAGGGACACACTGAAGCTTTCTTT	CASSLQGHTEAFF	TRBV7-9	TRBJ1-1	-	few
TGTGCCAGCAGTGACCTTTCGATGGGGCCTTACAATGAGCAGTTCTTC	CASSDLSMGPYNEQFF	TRBV2	TRBJ2-1	-	-
TGTGCCAGCAGTTACGAGGGGACAGTCAATCAGCCCCAGCATTTT	CASSYEGTVNQPQHF	TRBV6-6	TRBJ1-5	TRBD1	-
TGTGCCAGCAAGGGACAGGCGGACACTGAAGCTTTCTTT	CASKGQADTEAFF	TRBV6-1	TRBJ1-1	TRBD1	few
TGTGCCAGTATGGGGGCCAGGGACATTCAGTACTTC	CASMGARDIQYF	TRBV19	TRBJ2-4	-	-
TGTGCCAGCAGCAACGGGAGTGGGAATGAGCAGTTCTTC	CASSNGSGNEQFF	TRBV6-2/TRBV6-3	TRBJ2-1	-	few
TGTGCCAGCTCACCACGTACGACTAGCGGCTACAATGAGCAGTTCTTC	CASSPRTTSGYNEQFF	TRBV18	TRBJ2-1	TRBD2	-
TGTGCCAGCAGTTCCCGACAGACGAGCGAGCAGTACTTC	CASSSRQTSEQYF	TRBV6-5	TRBJ2-7	-	-
TGCAGCGCCCGACGGGAGCACACCGGGGAGCTGTTTTTT	CSARREHTGELFF	TRBV29-1	TRBJ2-2	-	-
TGCGCCAGCAGCTTAGTAGCGGGAGGGAACAATGAGCAGTTCTTC	CASSLVAGGNNEQFF	TRBV5-1	TRBJ2-1	TRBD2	-
TGCAGTGCTATCGGGACTAGGAACACCGGGGAGCTGTTTTTT	CSAIGTRNTGELFF	TRBV20-1	TRBJ2-2	TRBD2	few
TGTGCCAGCAGCCACCACTTGCAAACCTACGAGCAGTACTTC	CASSHHLQTYEQYF	TRBV6-6	TRBJ2-7	-	-
TGTGCCAGTAGTCTAAGCGGGGCTCCTAGCTCCTACAATGAGCAGTTCTTC	CASSLSGAPSSYNEQFF	TRBV19	TRBJ2-1	TRBD2	-
TGTGCCAGCAGCCTGGATCCAGGGGCCTATCAAGAGACCCAGTACTTC	CASSLDPGAYQETQYF	TRBV7-9	TRBJ2-5	-	few
TGTGCCAGCAGCCTCGCCCTAGCCTACAATGAGCAGTTCTTC	CASSLALAYNEQFF	TRBV7-8	TRBJ2-1	-	few
TGTGCCAGCAGAAGACCGGGACAAAGATACGAAGCTTTCTTT	CASRRPGQRYEAFF	TRBV6-8	TRBJ1-1	-	-
TGTGCCAGCAGAGCGTGGACAGGGCCCTGGGATGAGCAGTTCTTC	CASRAWTGPWDEQFF	TRBV28	TRBJ2-1	TRBD1	once
TGTGCCAGCAGTGAATCGTCCAGAGCCAAAAACATTCAGTACTTC	CASSESSRAKNIQYF	TRBV25-1	TRBJ2-4	-	-
TGTGCCAGCAGCTTGGGGACTAGCGGGAGCAGACTCTACAATGAGCAGTTCTTC	CASSLGTSGSRLYNEQFF	TRBV7-9	TRBJ2-1	TRBD2	-
TGCGCCAGCAGCCAAGATCGTGGGGCCTTGAACACTGAAGCTTTCTTT	CASSQDRGALNTEAFF	TRBV4-1	TRBJ1-1	-	-
TGTGCCAGCAGACCAGACCTGAAAGCGAGGGACAACGAGCAGTACTTC	CASRPDLKARDNEQYF	TRBV7-4	TRBJ2-7	-	once
TGTGCCAGCAGCCCGGGACAGGCCATCGAGCAGTACTTC	CASSPGQAIEQYF	TRBV7-9	TRBJ2-7	TRBD1	few
TGTGCCAGCAGCTTAAGTCTGTGGCGAAACATTCAGTACTTC	CASSLSLWRNIQYF	TRBV7-9	TRBJ2-4	-	few
TGTGCTAGCAGCCGGGGCTCCTCCCCCCACAATGAGCAGTTCTTC	CASSRGSSPHNEQFF	TRBV7-7	TRBJ2-1	-	once
TGTGCCAGCAGTGTAAGGACTAGCGGGAGCTGGGAGCAGTTCTTC	CASSVRTSGSWEQFF	TRBV6-1	TRBJ2-1	TRBD2	many
TGTGCCAGCAGCTATGTTTTGAACACTGAAGCTTTCTTT	CASSYVLNTEAFF	TRBV6-6	TRBJ1-1	-	-
TGTGCCAGCAGCCCAGGGGCTTATCAAGAGACCCAGTACTTC	CASSPGAYQETQYF	TRBV7-2	TRBJ2-5	-	many
TGTGCCAGCAGCGGGGGGGCTCTGGATACGCAGTATTTT	CASSGGALDTQYF	TRBV28	TRBJ2-3	TRBD2	-